Listed below are T cell receptor beta chains from one sample, sequenced in a study of blood T cell repertoires in COVID-19. Assay: immunoSEQ multiplex PCR; the TCRdb copy retains only in-frame clones and omits some. The table records 250,000 to 300,000 clones, over 80% of them present only once. Sequencing input: PBMCs or T cells enriched from blood (not recorded which). Every receptor here comes from a human donor in a cohort exposed to, infected with or recovered from COVID-19 (not recorded which). The donor label of this sample is uncertain. CDR3s include the opening cysteine and the closing phenylalanine or tryptophan. The D gene is left open where the match is weak. For some rows the clone size is stated as once, few or many, or as a class when expanded; others skip it.

J	V	D	size	CDR3	DNA
TRBJ1-1	TRBV7-9	.	.	CASTNWGSSDTEAFF	TGTGCCAGCACCAACTGGGGCAGCTCGGACACTGAAGCTTTCTTT
TRBJ1-2	TRBV6-5	TRBD1	.	CASSSLTGNGYTF	TGTGCCAGCAGTTCGCTGACAGGGAATGGCTACACCTTC
TRBJ2-2	TRBV6-1	.	.	CASSEFGTIGELFF	TGTGCCAGCAGTGAATTCGGGACAATTGGGGAGCTGTTTTTT
TRBJ1-3	TRBV30	.	.	CAWSVLNSGNTIYF	TGTGCCTGGAGTGTACTTAACTCTGGAAACACCATATATTTT
TRBJ2-2	TRBV6-5	TRBD1	once	CASSQGLATGELFF	TGTGCCAGCTCACAGGGGTTGGCCACCGGGGAGCTGTTTTTT
TRBJ1-1	TRBV19	.	.	CASSYKGQNTEAFF	TGTGCCAGTAGTTATAAGGGGCAGAACACTGAAGCTTTCTTT
TRBJ1-3	TRBV20-1	TRBD1	once	CSASMGTDSGNTIYF	TGCAGTGCTAGTATGGGGACAGACTCTGGAAACACCATATATTTT
TRBJ1-1	TRBV18	.	.	CASSPETEGEAFF	TGTGCCAGCTCACCAGAAACCGAGGGTGAAGCTTTCTTT
TRBJ1-5	TRBV27	.	.	CASRSAVGGQPQHF	TGTGCCAGCAGGTCCGCGGTCGGCGGGCAGCCCCAGCATTTT
TRBJ1-1	TRBV27	TRBD1	.	CASSQTGVNTEAFF	TGTGCCAGCAGCCAGACAGGGGTTAACACTGAAGCTTTCTTT
TRBJ2-7	TRBV6-4	TRBD2	.	CATPSAGDDYEQYF	TGTGCCACCCCGTCAGCGGGAGATGACTACGAGCAGTACTTC
TRBJ1-1	TRBV28	.	.	CASSLTGNTYWDTEAFF	TGTGCCAGCAGTTTAACCGGGAATACATACTGGGACACTGAAGCTTTCTTT
TRBJ1-4	TRBV27	.	.	CASGGQTNEKLFF	TGTGCCAGCGGAGGACAGACTAATGAAAAACTGTTTTTT
TRBJ1-2	TRBV4-1	.	.	CASSQEKLGAYGYTF	TGCGCCAGCAGCCAAGAGAAATTAGGGGCCTATGGCTACACCTTC
TRBJ2-7	TRBV20-1	.	.	CSAREFHEQYF	TGCAGTGCTCGGGAGTTCCACGAGCAGTACTTC
TRBJ1-4	TRBV10-3	.	once	CAISGGSFNEKLFF	TGTGCCATCAGTGGGGGCAGCTTTAATGAAAAACTGTTTTTT
TRBJ1-3	TRBV7-9	.	.	CASSLEAGNSSGNTIYF	TGTGCCAGCAGCTTAGAAGCAGGGAATAGCTCTGGAAACACCATATATTTT
TRBJ2-2	TRBV6-1	.	once	CASSEQGYTGELFF	TGTGCCAGCAGTGAACAGGGTTACACCGGGGAGCTGTTTTTT
TRBJ2-7	TRBV19	.	.	CASSIGTAAYEQYF	TGTGCCAGTAGTATAGGGACAGCCGCCTACGAGCAGTACTTC
TRBJ2-1	TRBV5-1	TRBD1	.	CASSPTPGQGFYNEQFF	TGCGCCAGCAGCCCTACGCCGGGACAGGGGTTCTACAATGAGCAGTTCTTC
TRBJ1-1	TRBV7-9	.	few	CASSRREALNTEAFF	TGTGCCAGCAGCCGCCGCGAGGCCTTGAACACTGAAGCTTTCTTT
TRBJ1-1	TRBV5-1	TRBD1	.	CASSPSQALGQGWRLNTEAFF	TGCGCCAGCAGCCCATCCCAAGCCTTGGGACAGGGCTGGAGATTGAACACTGAAGCTTTCTTT
TRBJ2-1	TRBV11-2	.	few	CASSPSEGYNEQFF	TGTGCCAGCAGCCCGTCCGAGGGATACAATGAGCAGTTCTTC
TRBJ1-4	TRBV10-3	.	.	CAISEGGEGEKLFF	TGTGCCATCAGTGAGGGGGGCGAAGGCGAAAAACTGTTTTTT
TRBJ1-1	TRBV25-1	.	.	CASSEGVVNTEAFF	TGTGCCAGCAGTGAGGGAGTTGTGAACACTGAAGCTTTCTTT
TRBJ2-5	TRBV3-1/TRBV3-2	TRBD2	once	CASSQVGGWETQYF	TGTGCCAGCAGCCAAGTGGGAGGGTGGGAGACCCAGTACTTC
TRBJ1-5	TRBV4-1	TRBD1	.	CASSQGQGGVRPQHF	TGCGCCAGCAGCCAAGGACAGGGGGGCGTCAGGCCCCAGCATTTT
TRBJ2-2	TRBV7-9	.	.	CASSARSNPGELFF	TGTGCCAGCAGCGCGCGGTCTAACCCCGGGGAGCTGTTTTTT
TRBJ2-3	TRBV19	TRBD2	.	CASSIGLAVDTQYF	TGTGCCAGTAGTATCGGACTAGCGGTGGATACGCAGTATTTT
TRBJ2-2	TRBV7-9	.	.	CASSRPVGQGNTGELFF	TGTGCCAGCAGCCGACCGGTGGGCCAGGGGAACACCGGGGAGCTGTTTTTT
TRBJ1-3	TRBV11-2	.	once	CASSLEGAPGNTIYF	TGTGCCAGCAGCTTAGAGGGGGCGCCAGGAAACACCATATATTTT
TRBJ2-3	TRBV7-6	.	.	CASSPLGGAPSDTQYF	TGTGCCAGCAGCCCCCTGGGGGGGGCCCCCTCAGATACGCAGTATTTT
TRBJ2-5	TRBV6-5	.	.	CASSRGLNQETQYF	TGTGCCAGCAGTCGGGGACTGAACCAAGAGACCCAGTACTTC
TRBJ2-7	TRBV28	.	.	CASRGRTGSTYEQYF	TGTGCCAGCAGGGGGAGGACAGGCTCTACCTACGAGCAGTACTTC
TRBJ2-2	TRBV11-2	TRBD1	.	CASSLVRGRRTGELFF	TGTGCCAGCAGCTTAGTCAGGGGGCGACGCACCGGGGAGCTGTTTTTT
TRBJ1-6	TRBV7-7	TRBD1	.	CASSPGGSYNSPLHF	TGTGCCAGCAGCCCAGGGGGCAGTTATAATTCACCCCTCCACTTT
TRBJ1-1	TRBV6-4	.	.	CASSDEGDTEAFF	TGTGCCAGCAGTGACGAGGGGGACACTGAAGCTTTCTTT
TRBJ2-7	TRBV27	TRBD1	.	CASTPGQGGYEQYF	TGTGCCAGCACCCCGGGACAGGGAGGCTACGAGCAGTACTTC
TRBJ2-7	TRBV10-3	.	.	CAISEVRGEQYF	TGTGCCATCAGTGAGGTTAGGGGAGAGCAGTACTTC
TRBJ1-2	TRBV20-1	TRBD1	.	CSASSVPGQGGSGYTF	TGCAGTGCTAGTTCGGTTCCGGGACAGGGGGGTAGCGGCTACACCTTC
TRBJ1-3	TRBV4-1	.	.	CASSQLIGNTIYF	TGCGCCAGCAGCCAACTTATAGGAAACACCATATATTTT
TRBJ1-1	TRBV11-2	.	.	CASSSTQGAEAFF	TGTGCCAGCAGCTCAACGCAAGGGGCTGAAGCTTTCTTT
TRBJ2-1	TRBV9	TRBD2	.	CASSVMASGGGAYNEQFF	TGTGCCAGCAGCGTGATGGCTAGCGGGGGAGGCGCCTACAATGAGCAGTTCTTC
TRBJ2-3	TRBV24-1	.	.	CATSDHRISDTQYF	TGTGCCACCAGTGACCACAGAATTTCAGATACGCAGTATTTT